These T cell receptor beta chains were read from a single sample in a study of technical replicates of blood from a few donors. TCRdb keeps only in-frame clones here, not all; method: immunoSEQ multiplex PCR. The data show some 80,000 clones, with 95% to 98% seen just once and almost 0.3% held by the top ten. Sequencing input: T cells isolated from PBMCs. The receptors shown here come from a human donor in good health. The CDR3 runs from the conserved cysteine through the conserved F or W. D genes are given only for firm matches. Clone size is shown for a subset of rows, as once, few, many or a class of expanded clone.

D gene,V gene,clone size,J gene,CDR3 protein,CDR3 DNA
.,TRBV7-9,.,TRBJ1-1,CASSPNRDSEAFF,TGTGCCAGCAGCCCCAACAGGGATTCTGAAGCTTTCTTT
TRBD1,TRBV11-2,.,TRBJ1-5,CASSPGPGQGDQPQHF,TGTGCCAGCAGCCCCGGACCGGGACAGGGGGATCAGCCCCAGCATTTT
.,TRBV4-1,.,TRBJ1-4,CASSQVPGAREKLFF,TGCGCCAGCAGCCAAGTTCCAGGGGCGCGAGAAAAACTGTTTTTT
.,TRBV5-4,.,TRBJ2-5,CASSLGIGVEETQYF,TGTGCCAGCAGCTTGGGGATAGGGGTAGAAGAGACCCAGTACTTC
TRBD2,TRBV2,.,TRBJ2-1,CASSEGGRMGPGGEQFF,TGTGCCAGCAGTGAAGGCGGGAGGATGGGCCCGGGAGGTGAGCAGTTCTTC
TRBD1,TRBV2,.,TRBJ1-1,CASSAGGGGYTEAFF,TGTGCCAGCAGTGCGGGAGGGGGCGGATATACTGAAGCTTTCTTT
TRBD2,TRBV11-2,.,TRBJ2-1,CASSSLLAGTYNEQFF,TGTGCCAGCAGCTCATTACTAGCGGGGACCTACAATGAGCAGTTCTTC
.,TRBV7-2,.,TRBJ1-1,CASNQRGTEAFF,TGTGCCAGCAACCAACGGGGGACTGAAGCTTTCTTT
TRBD2,TRBV28,once,TRBJ2-2,CASSLLWTSATGRELFF,TGTGCCAGCAGTTTATTGTGGACTAGCGCTACCGGCAGGGAGCTGTTTTTT
TRBD1,TRBV9,once,TRBJ1-1,CASSPGTVIEAFF,TGTGCCAGCAGCCCGGGGACAGTAATAGAAGCTTTCTTT
.,TRBV10-3,.,TRBJ1-1,CATRQENTEAFF,TGTGCCACCCGACAGGAGAACACTGAAGCTTTCTTT
.,TRBV9,.,TRBJ1-1,CASSVRADWNTEAFF,TGTGCCAGCAGCGTCAGGGCCGATTGGAACACTGAAGCTTTCTTT
.,TRBV6-6,.,TRBJ1-1,CASSYSRQQGEAFF,TGTGCCAGCAGTTACTCGAGACAGCAAGGGGAAGCTTTCTTT
TRBD1,TRBV5-1,.,TRBJ1-1,CASSLGGDRWRNTEAFF,TGCGCCAGCAGCTTGGGAGGGGACAGGTGGAGGAACACTGAAGCTTTCTTT
.,TRBV6-1,.,TRBJ2-5,CASNHGTDSTQYF,TGTGCCAGCAATCACGGGACGGACAGTACCCAGTACTTC
.,TRBV7-6,.,TRBJ2-7,CASSLRVASRDYEQYF,TGTGCCAGCAGCTTAAGGGTCGCGTCCAGGGACTACGAGCAGTACTTC
TRBD2,TRBV4-3,.,TRBJ2-1,CASSQLLADVNEQFF,TGCGCCAGCAGCCAACTACTAGCGGACGTCAATGAGCAGTTCTTC
.,TRBV10-3,.,TRBJ2-7,CAISERTDTYEQYF,TGTGCCATCAGTGAGCGGACGGACACCTACGAGCAGTACTTC
.,TRBV6-5,.,TRBJ2-1,CASSRLSGTPEQFF,TGTGCCAGCAGTCGACTTTCCGGGACTCCTGAGCAGTTCTTC
TRBD1,TRBV7-9,.,TRBJ1-1,CASSFPTGKNTEAFF,TGTGCCAGCAGCTTCCCGACAGGGAAGAACACTGAAGCTTTCTTT
.,TRBV5-5,.,TRBJ2-7,CASSRGNGEQYF,TGTGCCAGCAGCCGAGGGAACGGCGAGCAGTACTTC
TRBD2,TRBV5-4,.,TRBJ2-5,CASRSGSSGETQYF,TGTGCCAGCAGGAGCGGGAGTTCAGGAGAGACCCAGTACTTC
TRBD1,TRBV27,.,TRBJ2-7,CASSRDRGPYEQYF,TGTGCCAGCAGCCGGGACAGGGGCCCCTACGAGCAGTACTTC
.,TRBV11-1,few,TRBJ1-1,CASSPMTVLAFF,TGTGCCAGCAGCCCGATGACAGTTTTGGCTTTCTTT
.,TRBV9,once,TRBJ2-7,CASSPTGRHEQYF,TGTGCCAGCAGCCCGACAGGAAGGCACGAGCAGTACTTC
.,TRBV7-2,.,TRBJ2-3,CASSSGISTDTQYF,TGTGCCAGCAGCTCAGGGATAAGCACAGATACGCAGTATTTT
.,TRBV6-5,.,TRBJ2-1,CASSYSGGDSYNEQFF,TGTGCCAGCAGTTACTCAGGAGGCGACTCCTACAATGAGCAGTTCTTC
.,TRBV21-1,.,TRBJ1-4,CASSKKRSIGEKLFF,TGTGCCAGCAGCAAAAAGCGGTCAATAGGTGAAAAACTGTTTTTT
.,TRBV7-9,once,TRBJ2-2,CASSFGSPGLGNTGELFF,TGTGCCAGCAGCTTCGGGAGTCCAGGGTTGGGCAACACCGGGGAGCTGTTTTTT
.,TRBV25-1,.,TRBJ2-7,CASSESYGEQYF,TGTGCCAGCAGTGAATCGTACGGCGAGCAGTACTTC
TRBD1,TRBV5-8,.,TRBJ1-1,CASSRLGQIEVAFF,TGTGCCAGCAGCCGACTGGGACAGATCGAAGTGGCTTTCTTT
TRBD1,TRBV11-3,.,TRBJ2-7,CASIRAGGYEQYF,TGTGCCAGCATCCGGGCAGGGGGCTACGAGCAGTACTTC
.,TRBV27,once,TRBJ2-1,CASSFYSSYNEQFF,TGTGCCAGCAGTTTTTACAGCTCCTACAATGAGCAGTTCTTC
TRBD1,TRBV10-1,.,TRBJ1-4,CASSESTGGNEKLFF,TGCGCCAGCAGTGAGTCAACAGGGGGCAACGAAAAACTGTTTTTT
TRBD2,TRBV10-3,.,TRBJ2-1,CAIRETSGKETNEQFF,TGTGCCATCAGGGAGACTAGCGGGAAGGAGACGAATGAGCAGTTCTTC
.,TRBV19,.,TRBJ2-2,CASSMVQMTGELFF,TGTGCCAGTAGTATGGTACAGATGACCGGGGAGCTGTTTTTT
.,TRBV4-2,.,TRBJ1-1,CASSQDPRGGENTEAFF,TGTGCCAGCAGCCAAGATCCACGGGGAGGAGAGAATACTGAAGCTTTCTTT
.,TRBV6-6,.,TRBJ2-3,CASSYLQTQITDTQYF,TGTGCCAGCAGTTATCTTCAGACTCAGATCACAGATACGCAGTATTTT
.,TRBV19,.,TRBJ1-1,CATLQGIGTEAFF,TGTGCCACCCTACAGGGCATCGGGACTGAAGCTTTCTTT
.,TRBV6-6,.,TRBJ2-1,CASSYPGTINEQFF,TGTGCCAGCAGTTACCCCGGGACAATCAATGAGCAGTTCTTC
.,TRBV7-3,.,TRBJ2-1,CASSSTGYYEQFF,TGTGCCAGCAGCTCTACAGGATACTATGAGCAGTTCTTC